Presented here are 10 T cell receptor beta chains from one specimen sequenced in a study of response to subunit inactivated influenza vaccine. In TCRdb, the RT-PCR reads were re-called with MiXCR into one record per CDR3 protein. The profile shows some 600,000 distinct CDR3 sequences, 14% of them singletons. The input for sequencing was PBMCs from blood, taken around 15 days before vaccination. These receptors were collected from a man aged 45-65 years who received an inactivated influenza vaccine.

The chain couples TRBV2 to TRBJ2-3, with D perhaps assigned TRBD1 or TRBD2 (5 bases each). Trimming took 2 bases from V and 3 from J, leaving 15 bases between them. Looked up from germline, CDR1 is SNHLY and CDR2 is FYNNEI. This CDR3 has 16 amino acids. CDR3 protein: CASSEQAFGGTDTQYF. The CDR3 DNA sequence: TGTGCCAGCAGTGAACAAGCATTTGGGGGAACAGATACGCAGTATTTT.

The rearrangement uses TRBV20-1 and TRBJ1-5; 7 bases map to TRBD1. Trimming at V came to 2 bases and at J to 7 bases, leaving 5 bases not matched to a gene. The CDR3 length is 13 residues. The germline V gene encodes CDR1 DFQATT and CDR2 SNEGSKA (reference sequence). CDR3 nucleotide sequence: TGCAGTGCTAGAAAGGGGGCGAACCAGCCCCAGCATTTT. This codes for CSARKGANQPQHF.

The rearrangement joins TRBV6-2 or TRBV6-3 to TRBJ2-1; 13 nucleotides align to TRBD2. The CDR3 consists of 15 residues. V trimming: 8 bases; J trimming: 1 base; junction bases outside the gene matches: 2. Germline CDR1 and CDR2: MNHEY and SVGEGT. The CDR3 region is CASVLAGGSYNEQFF. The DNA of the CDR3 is TGTGCCAGCGTACTAGCGGGAGGGTCCTACAATGAGCAGTTCTTC.

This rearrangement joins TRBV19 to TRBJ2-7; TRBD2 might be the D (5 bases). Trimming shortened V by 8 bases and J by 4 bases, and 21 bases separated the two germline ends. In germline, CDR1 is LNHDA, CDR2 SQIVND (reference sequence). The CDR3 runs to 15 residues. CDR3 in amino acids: CASSILGGRGYEQYF. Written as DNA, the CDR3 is TGTGCCAGTTCTATCTTGGGCGGAAGAGGGTACGAGCAGTACTTC.

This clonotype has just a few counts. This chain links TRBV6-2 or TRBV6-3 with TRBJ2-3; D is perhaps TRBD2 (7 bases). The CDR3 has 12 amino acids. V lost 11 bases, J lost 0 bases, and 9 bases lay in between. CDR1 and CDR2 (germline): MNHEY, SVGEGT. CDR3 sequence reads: CAAGASTDTQYF. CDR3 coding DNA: TGTGCCGCGGGGGCTAGCACAGATACGCAGTATTTT.

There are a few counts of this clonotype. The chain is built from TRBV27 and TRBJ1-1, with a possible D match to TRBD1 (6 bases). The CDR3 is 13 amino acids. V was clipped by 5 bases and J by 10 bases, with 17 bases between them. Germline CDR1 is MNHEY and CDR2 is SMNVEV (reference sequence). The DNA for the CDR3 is TGTGCCAGCAGTCAAGACAGGCGAATCCCAGCTTTCTTT. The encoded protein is CASSQDRRIPAFF.

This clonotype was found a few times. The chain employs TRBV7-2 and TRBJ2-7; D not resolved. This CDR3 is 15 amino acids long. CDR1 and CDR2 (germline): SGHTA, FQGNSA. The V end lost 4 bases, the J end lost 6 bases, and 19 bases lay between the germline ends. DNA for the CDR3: TGTGCCAGCAGCTCCGTGGGTAAGGTAATATCCGAGCAGTACTTC. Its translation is CASSSVGKVISEQYF.

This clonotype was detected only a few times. The chain's CDR3 is CASSLFAGYEQYF. CDR3 coding DNA: TGTGCCAGCAGCTTATTTGCCGGCTACGAGCAGTACTTC. The chain recombines TRBV7-9 with TRBJ2-7; D not certain. Germline V gene data show CDR1 as SEHNR and CDR2 as FQNEAQ (reference sequence). V was trimmed by 2 bases and J by 3 bases, leaving 8 bases between them. This CDR3 region has 13 residues.

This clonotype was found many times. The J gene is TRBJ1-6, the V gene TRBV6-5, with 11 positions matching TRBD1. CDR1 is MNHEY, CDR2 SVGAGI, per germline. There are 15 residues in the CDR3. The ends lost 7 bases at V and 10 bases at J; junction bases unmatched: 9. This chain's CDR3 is CASTLGDRGYSPLHF. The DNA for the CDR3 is TGTGCCAGCACCTTGGGGGACAGGGGGTACTCACCCCTCCACTTT.

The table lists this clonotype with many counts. The CDR3 DNA reads TGTGCCATCAGCCCCCTCTCGGCCGGGGAGCTGTTTTTT. As protein: CAISPLSAGELFF. The chain joins TRBV10-3 to TRBJ2-2; D gene unclear. The length of the CDR3 is 13 residues. V lost 6 bases, J lost 6 bases, and 11 bases lay in between. Germline lookup yields CDR1 ENHRY and CDR2 SYGVKD.